What follows describes a single T cell receptor beta chain. Its specificity is unknown. Trimming pared 3 bases from V and 4 bases from J, leaving 9 bases between. Germline lookup yields CDR1 WNHNN and CDR2 SYGVQD (reference sequence). The CDR3 loop spans 13 amino acids. The source of the sample is a study of cytomegalovirus exposure and HLA in healthy donors. The wider study: HLA-typed donors contributed around 85 million unique TCRs, which were held in an early data release.

Findings and caveats of the study: No immune exposure information besides CMV serostatus was available. Roughly uniform sequencing depth across donors was assumed, possibly incorrectly. The authors reported that TCR beta sequences could predict HLA-A and HLA-B alleles. These predictions were accurate for most subjects in the first cohort.

The PCR made use of 60 Vbeta and 13 Jbeta primers. Some clones are missing from TCRdb's copy, which holds only in-frame ones; the method was immunoSEQ multiplex PCR. Here the sample spans 95,000 to 110,000 clones, around three quarters being singletons. The receptor's source is a man over 45 in good health and CMV-seropositive. The sequencing input was PBMCs. V gene TRBV10-1 combines with J gene TRBJ1-1; D perhaps matches TRBD1 (5 bases). This CDR3 is CASSDRVGTEAFF. CDR3 DNA: TGCGCCAGCAGTGACAGGGTGGGCACTGAAGCTTTCTTT.